The present T cell receptor beta chain was sequenced within a study of CD8 T cells in Susac syndrome. With random hexamers, reverse transcription was performed on roughly 0.5 to 1 ug of RNA. TCRdb itself ran the immunoSEQ multiplex PCR reads through MiXCR, one entry per CDR3 protein. The sample yields approximately 200,000 distinct CDR3 sequences, 92% seen once. V was trimmed by 4 bases and J by 4 bases, leaving 4 bases between them. CDR1 and CDR2 from the germline V gene are KGHDR and SFDVKD. The CDR3 consists of 12 residues. This sequence was found in a human donor with multiple sclerosis. The sequenced sample was CD8+ T cells from PBMCs. The genes are TRBV24-1 and TRBJ1-5; D is undetermined. This chain's CDR3 is CATSDQNQPQHF. DNA of the CDR3: TGTGCCACCAGTGACCAAAATCAGCCCCAGCATTTT.